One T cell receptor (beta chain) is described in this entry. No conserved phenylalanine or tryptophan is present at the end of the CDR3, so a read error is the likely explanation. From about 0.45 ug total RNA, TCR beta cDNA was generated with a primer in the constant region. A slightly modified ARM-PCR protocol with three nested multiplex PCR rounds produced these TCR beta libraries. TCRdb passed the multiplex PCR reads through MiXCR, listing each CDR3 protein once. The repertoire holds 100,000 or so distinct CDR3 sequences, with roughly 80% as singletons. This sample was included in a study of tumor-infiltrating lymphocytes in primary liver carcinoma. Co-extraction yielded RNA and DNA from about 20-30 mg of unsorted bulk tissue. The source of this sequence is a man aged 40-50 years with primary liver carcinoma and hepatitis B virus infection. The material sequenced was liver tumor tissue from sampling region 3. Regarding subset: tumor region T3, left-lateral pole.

The CDR3 region is CSGSAGWGMNTGAFS. The CDR3 DNA sequence: TGCAGCGGGTCAGCGGGCTGGGGAATGAACACTGGAGCTTTCTCT. The rearrangement uses TRBV29-1 and TRBJ1-1; D unresolved. Germline V CDR1 and CDR2: SQVTM, ANQGSEA. The CDR3 runs to 15 residues.